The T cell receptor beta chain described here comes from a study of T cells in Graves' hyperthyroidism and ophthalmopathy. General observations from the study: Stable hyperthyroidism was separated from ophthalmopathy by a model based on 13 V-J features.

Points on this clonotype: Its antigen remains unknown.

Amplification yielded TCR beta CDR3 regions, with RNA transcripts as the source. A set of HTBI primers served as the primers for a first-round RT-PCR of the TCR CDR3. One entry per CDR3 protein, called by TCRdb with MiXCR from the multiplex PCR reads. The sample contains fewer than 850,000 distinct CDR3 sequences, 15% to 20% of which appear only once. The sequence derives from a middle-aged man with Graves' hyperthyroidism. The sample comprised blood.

The CDR3 spells CASSLTRGRAEAFF. The CDR3 nucleotides are TGTGCCAGCAGCCTCACCAGGGGGAGGGCTGAAGCTTTCTTT. This chain connects TRBV12-3 or TRBV12-4 to TRBJ1-1; 7 positions match TRBD1. J gave up 6 bases and V 6 bases, and 10 bases lay outside the gene matches. The CDR3 sequence is 14 residues long.